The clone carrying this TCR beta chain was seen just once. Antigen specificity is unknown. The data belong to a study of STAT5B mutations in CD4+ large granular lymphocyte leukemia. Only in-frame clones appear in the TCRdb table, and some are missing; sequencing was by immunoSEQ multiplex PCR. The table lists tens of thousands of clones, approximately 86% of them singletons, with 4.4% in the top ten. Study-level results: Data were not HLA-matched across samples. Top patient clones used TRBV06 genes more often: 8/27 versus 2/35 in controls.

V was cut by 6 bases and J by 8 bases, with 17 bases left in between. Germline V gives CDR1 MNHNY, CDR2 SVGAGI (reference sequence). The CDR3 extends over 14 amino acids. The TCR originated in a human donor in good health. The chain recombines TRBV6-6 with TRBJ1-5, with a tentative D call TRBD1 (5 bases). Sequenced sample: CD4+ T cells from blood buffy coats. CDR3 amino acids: CASRGTERSEPQHF. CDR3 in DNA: TGTGCCAGCAGGGGGACCGAACGTAGCGAGCCCCAGCATTTT.